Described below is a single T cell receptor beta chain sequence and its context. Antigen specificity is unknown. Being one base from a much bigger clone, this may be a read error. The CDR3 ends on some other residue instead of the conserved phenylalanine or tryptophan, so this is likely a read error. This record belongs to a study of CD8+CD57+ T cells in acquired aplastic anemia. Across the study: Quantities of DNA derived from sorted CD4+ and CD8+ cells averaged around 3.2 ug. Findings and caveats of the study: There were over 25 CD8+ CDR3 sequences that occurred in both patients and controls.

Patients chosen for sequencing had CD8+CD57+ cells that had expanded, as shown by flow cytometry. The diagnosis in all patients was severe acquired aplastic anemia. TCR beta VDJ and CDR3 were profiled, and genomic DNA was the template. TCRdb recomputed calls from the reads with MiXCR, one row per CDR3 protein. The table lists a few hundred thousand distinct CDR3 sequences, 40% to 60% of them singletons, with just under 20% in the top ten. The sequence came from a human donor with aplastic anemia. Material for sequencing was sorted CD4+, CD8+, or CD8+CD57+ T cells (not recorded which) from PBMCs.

The CDR3 nucleotides are TGTGCCAGCAGCCAAGCTCGGGATGAAAAACTGTTTTCT. Amino acids: CASSQARDEKLFS. J is TRBJ1-4 and V is TRBV2; no firm D call. The CDR3 length is 13 residues. V lost 6 bases and J 6 bases, leaving 11 bases between the germline ends. In germline, CDR1 is SNHLY, CDR2 FYNNEI.